Below are 4 T cell receptor beta chains sequenced from a single sample in a study of read filtering for tumor transcriptome and immune sequencing. Molecular barcoded adaptors covering alpha/delta and beta/gamma chains were used on approximately 400 ng RNA. One entry per CDR3 protein results from TCRdb running MiXCR on the reads. The sample contains about 130,000 distinct CDR3 sequences, 13% of which appear only once. The source material was a population of CD138-negative cells sorted from bone marrow. These receptors were taken from a donor older than 35 with multiple myeloma.

This clonotype has ten or more counts. The J gene is TRBJ2-3, the V gene TRBV27; D not resolved. Germline CDR1 reads MNHEY; CDR2 reads SMNVEV (reference sequence). There are 13 residues in the CDR3. V shed 5 bases and J shed 1 base, with 7 bases lying between them. CDR3: CASSPFRTDTQYF. The CDR3 DNA reads TGTGCCAGCAGTCCCTTCCGCACAGATACGCAGTATTTT.

In this sample, this clonotype turned up many times. The chain couples TRBV4-1 to TRBJ1-1; the match to TRBD1 covers 9 bases. CDR1 MGHRA and CDR2 YSYEKL come from the germline V gene. The CDR3 covers 17 residues. V lost 0 bases and J lost 2; bases outside the gene matches: 7. This CDR3 is CASSQDRTGEVNTEAFF. In DNA, the CDR3 is TGCGCCAGCAGCCAAGATCGGACAGGGGAGGTTAACACTGAAGCTTTCTTT.

Concerning this clonotype itself: This sequence may be a read error, since a much larger clone differs from it by one base. The chain joins TRBV6-1 to TRBJ2-7; D is unclear. From germline, CDR1 is MNHNS and CDR2 SASEGT. This CDR3 contains 13 residues. CDR3 nucleotides: TGTGCCAGCAGTGACCTACCCTCCCACGAGCAGTACTTC. Translating gives CASSDLPSHEQYF.

In its sample, this clonotype was seen many times. The chain links TRBV20-1 to TRBJ2-5; maybe TRBD1 (5 bases). V was cut by 0 bases and J by 1 base, with 12 bases left in between. CDR1 and CDR2 from the germline V gene are DFQATT and SNEGSKA (reference sequence). This CDR3 has 15 amino acids. The DNA of the CDR3 is TGCAGTGCTAGAGATCTCGGAAGGGGCCAAGAGACCCAGTACTTC. Its protein product is CSARDLGRGQETQYF.